Detailed here is one TCR beta chain. Its antigen remains unknown. Each UMI, carrying a 6-nucleotide sample barcode, came from template switching. TCRdb processed the 5' RACE reads again and assigns one entry to each CDR3 protein, with no DNA. This sample's table reports fewer than 550,000 distinct CDR3 sequences. This specimen comes from a study of monozygotic twins with inflammatory bowel disease. Study conclusions and caveats: Patients with IBD had less TCRbeta diversity (inverse Simpson) than their healthy co-twins.

This CDR3 region has 15 residues. Germline-derived CDR1 and CDR2 are SGHTA and FQGNSA. This sequence joins TRBV7-2 and TRBJ1-3. The source is a human donor with ulcerative colitis or Crohn's disease, or a healthy co-twin of an affected twin (not recorded which). The sample was blood. The CDR3 is CASSFQGPSGNTIYF.